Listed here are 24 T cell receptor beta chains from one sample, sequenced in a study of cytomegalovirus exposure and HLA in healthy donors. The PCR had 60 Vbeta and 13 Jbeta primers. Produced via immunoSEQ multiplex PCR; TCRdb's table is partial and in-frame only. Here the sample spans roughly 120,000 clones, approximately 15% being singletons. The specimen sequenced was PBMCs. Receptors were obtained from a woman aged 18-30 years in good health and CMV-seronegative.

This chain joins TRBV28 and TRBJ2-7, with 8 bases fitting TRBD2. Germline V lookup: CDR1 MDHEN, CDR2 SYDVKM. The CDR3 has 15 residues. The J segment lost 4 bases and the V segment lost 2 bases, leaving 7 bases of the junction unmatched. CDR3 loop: CASSLTGGPWYEQYF. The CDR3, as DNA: TGTGCCAGCAGTTTAACGGGAGGGCCCTGGTACGAGCAGTACTTC.

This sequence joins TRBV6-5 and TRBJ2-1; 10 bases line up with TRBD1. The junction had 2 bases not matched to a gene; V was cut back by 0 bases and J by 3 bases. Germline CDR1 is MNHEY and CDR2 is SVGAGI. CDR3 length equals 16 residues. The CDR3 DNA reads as TGTGCCAGCAGTTACTCGCGGACAGGGGGCTACAATGAGCAGTTCTTC. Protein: CASSYSRTGGYNEQFF.

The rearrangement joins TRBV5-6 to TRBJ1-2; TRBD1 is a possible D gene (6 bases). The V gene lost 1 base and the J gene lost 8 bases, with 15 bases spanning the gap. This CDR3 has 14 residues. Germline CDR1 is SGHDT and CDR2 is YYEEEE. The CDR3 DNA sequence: TGTGCCAGCAGCTTGAGGGCAGGGGCAGGCGGCTACACCTTC. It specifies CASSLRAGAGGYTF.

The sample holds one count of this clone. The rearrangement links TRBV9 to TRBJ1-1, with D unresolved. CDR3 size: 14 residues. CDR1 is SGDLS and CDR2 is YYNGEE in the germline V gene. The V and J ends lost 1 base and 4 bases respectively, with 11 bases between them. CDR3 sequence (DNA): TGTGCCAGCAGCGTATCCCTCATCGGCACTGAAGCTTTCTTT. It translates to CASSVSLIGTEAFF.

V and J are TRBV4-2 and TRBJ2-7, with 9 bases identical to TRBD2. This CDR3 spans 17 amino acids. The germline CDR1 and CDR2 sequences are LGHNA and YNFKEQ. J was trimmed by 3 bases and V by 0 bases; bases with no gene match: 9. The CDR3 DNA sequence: TGTGCCAGCAGCCAAGAGGAATCCGGGACTAGCAGCTACGAGCAGTACTTC. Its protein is CASSQEESGTSSYEQYF.

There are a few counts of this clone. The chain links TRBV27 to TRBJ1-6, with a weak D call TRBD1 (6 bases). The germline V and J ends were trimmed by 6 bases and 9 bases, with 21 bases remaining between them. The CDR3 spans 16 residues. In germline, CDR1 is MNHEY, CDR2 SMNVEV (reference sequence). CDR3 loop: CASSRSPPRGSSPLHF. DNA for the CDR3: TGTGCCAGCAGCCGAAGCCCCCCCAGGGGATCTTCACCCCTCCACTTT.

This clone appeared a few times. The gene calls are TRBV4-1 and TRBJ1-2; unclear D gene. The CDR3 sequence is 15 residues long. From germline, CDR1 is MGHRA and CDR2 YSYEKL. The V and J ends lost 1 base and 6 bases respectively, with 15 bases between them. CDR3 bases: TGCGCCAGCAGCCAAGGTGCCCTCGGGATGGATGGCTACACCTTC. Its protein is CASSQGALGMDGYTF.

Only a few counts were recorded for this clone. The CDR3 protein is CASSRQGNYGYTF. For the CDR3, the DNA is TGTGCCAGTAGTAGACAGGGGAACTATGGCTACACCTTC. The rearrangement uses TRBV19 and TRBJ1-2, with 8 nucleotides matching TRBD1. The CDR3 loop spans 13 amino acids. Germline V lookup: CDR1 LNHDA, CDR2 SQIVND (reference sequence). Trimming at V came to 4 bases and at J to 2 bases, leaving 0 bases not matched to a gene.

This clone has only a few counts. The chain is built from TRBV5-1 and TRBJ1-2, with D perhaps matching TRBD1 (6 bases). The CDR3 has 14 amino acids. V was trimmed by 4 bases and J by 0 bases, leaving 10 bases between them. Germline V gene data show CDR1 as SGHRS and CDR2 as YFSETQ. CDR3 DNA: TGCGCCAGCAGCATCAGGGGAGCTAACTATGGCTACACCTTC. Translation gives CASSIRGANYGYTF. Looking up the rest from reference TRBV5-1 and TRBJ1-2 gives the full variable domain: KAGVTQTPRYLIKTRGQQVTLSCSPISGHRSVSWYQQTPGQGLQFLFEYFSETQRNKGNFPGRFSGRQFSNSRSEMNVSTLELGDSALYLCASSIRGANYGYTFGSGTRLTVV.

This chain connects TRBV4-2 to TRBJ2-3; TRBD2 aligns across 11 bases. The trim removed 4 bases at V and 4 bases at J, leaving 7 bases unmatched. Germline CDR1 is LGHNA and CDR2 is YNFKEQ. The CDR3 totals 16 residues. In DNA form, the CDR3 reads TGTGCCAGCAGCCTACATAGCGGGGGGGCCTCAGATACGCAGTATTTT. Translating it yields CASSLHSGGASDTQYF.

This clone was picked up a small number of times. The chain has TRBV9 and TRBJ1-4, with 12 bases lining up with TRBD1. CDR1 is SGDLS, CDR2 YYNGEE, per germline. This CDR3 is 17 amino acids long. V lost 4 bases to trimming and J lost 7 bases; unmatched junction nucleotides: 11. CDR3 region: CASSPSGTGGASEKLFF. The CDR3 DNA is TGTGCCAGCAGCCCATCCGGGACAGGGGGCGCGAGTGAAAAACTGTTTTTT. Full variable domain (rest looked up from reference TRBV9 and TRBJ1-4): DSGVTQTPKHLITATGQRVTLRCSPRSGDLSVYWYQQSLDQGLQFLIQYYNGEERAKGNILERFSAQQFPDLHSELNLSSLELGDSALYFCASSPSGTGGASEKLFFGSGTQLSVL.

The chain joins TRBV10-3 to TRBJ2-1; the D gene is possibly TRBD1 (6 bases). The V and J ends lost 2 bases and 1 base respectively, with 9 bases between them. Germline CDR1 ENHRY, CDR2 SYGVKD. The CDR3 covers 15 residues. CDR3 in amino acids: CAISEAGESYNEQFF. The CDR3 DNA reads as TGTGCCATCAGTGAGGCAGGGGAATCCTACAATGAGCAGTTCTTC.

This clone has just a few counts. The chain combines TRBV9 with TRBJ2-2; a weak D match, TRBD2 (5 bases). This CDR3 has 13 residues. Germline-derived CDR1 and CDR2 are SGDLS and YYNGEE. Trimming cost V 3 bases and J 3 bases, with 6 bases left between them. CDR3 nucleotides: TGTGCCAGCAGCGGAGGGTACACCGGGGAGCTGTTTTTT. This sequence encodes CASSGGYTGELFF.

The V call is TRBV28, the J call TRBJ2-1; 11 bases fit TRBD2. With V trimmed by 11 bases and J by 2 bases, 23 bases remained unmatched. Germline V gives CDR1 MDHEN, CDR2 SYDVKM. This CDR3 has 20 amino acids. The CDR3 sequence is CAVGPPLGLAERRPYNEQFF. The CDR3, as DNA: TGTGCCGTAGGGCCCCCCCTGGGACTAGCGGAGAGGAGACCCTACAATGAGCAGTTCTTC.

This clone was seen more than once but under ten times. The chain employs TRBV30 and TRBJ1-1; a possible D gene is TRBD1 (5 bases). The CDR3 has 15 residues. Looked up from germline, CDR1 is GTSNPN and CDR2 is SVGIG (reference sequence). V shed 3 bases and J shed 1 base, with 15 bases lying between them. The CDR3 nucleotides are TGTGCCTGGAGACCACTGGGGGGAAAGAACACTGAAGCTTTCTTT. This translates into CAWRPLGGKNTEAFF.

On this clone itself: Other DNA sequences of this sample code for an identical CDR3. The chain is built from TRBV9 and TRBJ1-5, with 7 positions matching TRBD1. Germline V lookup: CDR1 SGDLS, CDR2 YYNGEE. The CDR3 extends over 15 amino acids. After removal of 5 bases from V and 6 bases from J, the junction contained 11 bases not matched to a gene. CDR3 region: CASSASGGMGQPQHF. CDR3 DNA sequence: TGTGCCAGCAGTGCCTCAGGGGGTATGGGTCAGCCCCAGCATTTT. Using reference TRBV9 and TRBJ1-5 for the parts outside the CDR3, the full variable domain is DSGVTQTPKHLITATGQRVTLRCSPRSGDLSVYWYQQSLDQGLQFLIQYYNGEERAKGNILERFSAQQFPDLHSELNLSSLELGDSALYFCASSASGGMGQPQHFGDGTRLSIL.

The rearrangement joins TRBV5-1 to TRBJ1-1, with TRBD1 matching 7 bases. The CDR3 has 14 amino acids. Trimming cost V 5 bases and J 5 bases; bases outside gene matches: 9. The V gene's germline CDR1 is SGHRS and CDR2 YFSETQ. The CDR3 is CASRNDRVGTEAFF. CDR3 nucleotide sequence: TGCGCCAGCAGAAATGACAGGGTTGGAACTGAAGCTTTCTTT.

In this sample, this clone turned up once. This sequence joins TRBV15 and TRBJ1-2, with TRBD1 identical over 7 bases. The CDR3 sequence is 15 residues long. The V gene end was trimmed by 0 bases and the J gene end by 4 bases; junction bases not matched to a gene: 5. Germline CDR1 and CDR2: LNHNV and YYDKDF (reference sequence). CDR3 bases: TGTGCCACCAGCAGAGATCGGACAGGAGGCTATGGCTACACCTTC. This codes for CATSRDRTGGYGYTF.

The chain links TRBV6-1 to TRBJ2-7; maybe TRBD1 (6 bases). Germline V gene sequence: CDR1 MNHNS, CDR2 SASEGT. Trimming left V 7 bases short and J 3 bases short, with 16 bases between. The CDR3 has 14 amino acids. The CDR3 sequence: CASTWRQGIYEQYF. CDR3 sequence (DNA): TGTGCCAGCACCTGGAGGCAGGGGATCTACGAGCAGTACTTC.

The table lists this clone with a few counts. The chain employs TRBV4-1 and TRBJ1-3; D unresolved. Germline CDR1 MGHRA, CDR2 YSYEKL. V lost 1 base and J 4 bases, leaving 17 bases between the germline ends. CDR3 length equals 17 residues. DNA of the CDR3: TGCGCCAGCAGCCAAGTCAACCTTTTGATGGGCGGAAACACCATATATTTT. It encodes CASSQVNLLMGGNTIYF.

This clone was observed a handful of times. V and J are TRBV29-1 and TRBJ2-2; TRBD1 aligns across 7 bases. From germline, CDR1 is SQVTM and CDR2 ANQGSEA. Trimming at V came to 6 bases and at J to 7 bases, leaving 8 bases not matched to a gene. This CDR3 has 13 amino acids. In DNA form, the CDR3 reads TGCAGCGTATCTTCGACAGGGAGCGGGGAGCTGTTTTTT. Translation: CSVSSTGSGELFF.

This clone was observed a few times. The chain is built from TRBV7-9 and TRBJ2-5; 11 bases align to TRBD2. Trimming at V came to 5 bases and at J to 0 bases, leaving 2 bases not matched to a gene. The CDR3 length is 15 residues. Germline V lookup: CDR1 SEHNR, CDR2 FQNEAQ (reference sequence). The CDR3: CASSRLAGHQETQYF. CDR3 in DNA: TGTGCCAGCAGCCGACTAGCGGGGCACCAAGAGACCCAGTACTTC. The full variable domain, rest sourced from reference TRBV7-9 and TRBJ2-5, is DTGVSQNPRHKITKRGQNVTFRCDPISEHNRLYWYRQTLGQGPEFLTYFQNEAQLEKSRLLSDRFSAERPKGSFSTLEIQRTEQGDSAMYLCASSRLAGHQETQYFGPGTRLLVL.

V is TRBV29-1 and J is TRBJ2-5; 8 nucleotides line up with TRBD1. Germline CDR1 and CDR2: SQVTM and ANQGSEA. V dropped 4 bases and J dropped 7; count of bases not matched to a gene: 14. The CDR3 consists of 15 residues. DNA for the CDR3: TGCAGCGTTGTCCTCGGACAGGGAGAGGTAGGGACCCAGTACTTC. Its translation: CSVVLGQGEVGTQYF.

The CDR3 loop reads CASSLQQESAQHF. In nucleotides, the CDR3 is TGTGCCAGCAGCTTACAACAGGAATCGGCCCAGCATTTT. The V and J genes are TRBV7-8 and TRBJ1-5; the D gene is possibly TRBD1 (5 bases). V was cut by 2 bases and J by 11 bases, with 13 bases left in between. There are 13 residues in the CDR3. The germline V gene has CDR1 SGHVS and CDR2 FQNEAQ. The full variable domain, with the rest looked up from reference TRBV7-8 and TRBJ1-5, is GAGVSQSPRYKVAKRGQDVALRCDPISGHVSLFWYQQALGQGPEFLTYFQNEAQLDKSGLPSDRFFAERPEGSVSTLKIQRTQQEDSAVYLCASSLQQESAQHFGDGTRLSIL.